Following are 14 T cell receptor beta chains from one sample sequenced in a study of regulatory T cells in long-lasting Graves disease. The time point denotes: persistent/refractory GD, antithyroid drugs over 5 years with positive TRAb. Preparation of the TCR library used RNA extracted from PBMCs. Library construction for TCR beta used iRepertoire HTBI primers and Arm-PCR of CDR3 regions. TCRdb independently ran MiXCR on the multiplex PCR reads; one entry per CDR3 protein. The table records hundreds of thousands of distinct CDR3 sequences, approximately 29% of them present only once. The sequenced sample was peripheral blood mononuclear cells (PBMCs), obtained when the disease was refractory, from a patient treated with antithyroid drugs. The origin of the receptors is a female donor with Graves disease.

The rearrangement joins TRBV7-3 to TRBJ1-2, with D perhaps TRBD1 (6 bases). The CDR3 totals 15 residues. The germline V gene has CDR1 SGHTA and CDR2 FQGTGA. Trimming removed 3 bases at V and 3 bases at J, with 14 bases between. CDR3 sequence: CASSLSLGADYGYTF. CDR3 sequence (DNA): TGTGCCAGCAGCTTGAGCCTGGGGGCCGACTATGGCTACACCTTC.

This chain uses TRBV29-1 with TRBJ1-5; no clear D gene. Trimming took 3 bases from V and 2 from J, leaving 5 bases between them. Germline assignment: CDR1 SQVTM and CDR2 ANQGSEA. CDR3 length equals 12 residues. The CDR3 DNA reads TGCAGCGTTGAGGTGGGCAATCAGCCCCAGCATTTT. Translated: CSVEVGNQPQHF.

This clonotype turned up a few times. This chain uses TRBV12-3 or TRBV12-4 with TRBJ1-2, with D possibly matching TRBD1 (6 bases). Trimming took 2 bases from V and 5 from J, leaving 15 bases between them. The CDR3 is 15 residues long. CDR3 sequence: CASSLRGEGYYGYTF. The CDR3 coding sequence is TGTGCCAGCAGTTTAAGGGGGGAGGGGTATTATGGCTACACCTTC.

Only a few counts were recorded for this clonotype. The genes are TRBV12-3 or TRBV12-4 and TRBJ2-2, with a tentative D call TRBD2 (7 bases). CDR3 size: 16 residues. Trimming stripped 1 base from V and 4 bases from J, with 13 bases between. CDR3 nucleotide sequence: TGTGCCAGCAGTTTAGGGGGGGCGGGAGTCACCGGGGAGCTGTTTTTT. Amino acids: CASSLGGAGVTGELFF.

There are many counts of this clonotype. The chain couples TRBV6-1 to TRBJ1-2, with TRBD1 identical over 7 bases. V lost 5 bases, J lost 2 bases, and 5 bases stayed unmatched. Germline values: CDR1 MNHNS, CDR2 SASEGT. The CDR3 consists of 14 residues. In DNA, the CDR3 is TGTGCCAGCAGTCGACAGGGTTCCAACTATGGCTACACCTTC. Translated: CASSRQGSNYGYTF.

The chain uses TRBV6-2 or TRBV6-3 and TRBJ1-1, with 7 positions matching TRBD1. Germline CDR1 is MNHEY and CDR2 is SVGEGT. V shed 0 bases, J shed 4 bases, and the junction held 5 bases outside the gene matches. The CDR3 consists of 15 residues. CDR3 residues: CASSYSATGVTEAFF. The CDR3 region has the DNA TGTGCCAGCAGTTACTCAGCTACAGGGGTCACTGAAGCTTTCTTT.

This clonotype was detected a few times. The rearrangement uses TRBV7-2 and TRBJ1-1, with 7 bases that match TRBD1. Germline lookup yields CDR1 SGHTA and CDR2 FQGNSA. Trimming at V came to 5 bases and at J to 5 bases, leaving 8 bases not matched to a gene. The CDR3 totals 14 residues. CDR3 DNA sequence: TGTGCCAGCAGCGCTGACAGGGTTTGGACTGAAGCTTTCTTT. Amino acid sequence: CASSADRVWTEAFF.

This clonotype was seen a few times. This chain links TRBV2 with TRBJ2-3; perhaps TRBD2 as D (5 bases). The tail of the sequence fits TRBJ2-5 better, so the J call may be wrong. Germline CDR1 reads SNHLY; CDR2 reads FYNNEI. The CDR3 is made up of 13 amino acids. CDR3 sequence: CASSVWERETQYF. Written as DNA, the CDR3 is TGTGCCAGCAGTGTGTGGGAGAGGGAGACCCAGTACTTC.

This clonotype came up a few times. V usage is TRBV12-3 or TRBV12-4 and J usage is TRBJ1-1, with D maybe TRBD1 (5 bases). The CDR3 has 15 residues. The V end was cut by 6 bases, the J end by 1 base, with 15 bases between. The CDR3 is CASSNPGGGNTEAFF. The CDR3, as DNA: TGTGCCAGCAGCAACCCTGGGGGGGGGAACACTGAAGCTTTCTTT.

This clonotype appeared a few times. The rearrangement links TRBV19 to TRBJ1-2; D not certain. CDR3 length equals 15 residues. Trimming took off 4 bases at V and 2 bases at J, with 14 bases between the two ends. Germline loops: CDR1 LNHDA, CDR2 SQIVND (reference sequence). The CDR3 sequence is CASSTLGEENYGYTF. DNA for the CDR3: TGTGCCAGTAGTACCCTTGGGGAGGAGAACTATGGCTACACCTTC.

This chain's CDR3 is CASKFGTDYEQYF. In nucleotides, the CDR3 is TGCGCCAGCAAATTTGGGACGGACTACGAGCAGTACTTC. The chain links TRBV5-1 to TRBJ2-7; TRBD1 or TRBD2 may be the D gene (5 bases each). Trimming took 6 bases from V and 3 from J, leaving 13 bases between them. The CDR3 extends over 13 amino acids. Germline CDR1 SGHRS, CDR2 YFSETQ.

In regard to this clonotype: A much larger clone lies one base from this, so it may be a read error. The V and J genes are TRBV28 and TRBJ1-2; no reliable D call. Looked up from germline, CDR1 is MDHEN and CDR2 is SYDVKM. This CDR3 has 14 amino acids. CDR3 in amino acids: CAGSKEARIYGYTF. The DNA of the CDR3 is TGTGCCGGCAGCAAAGAAGCACGCATTTATGGCTACACCTTC.

This clonotype was seen many times. CDR3 sequence reads: CASSQAGQGGGYTF. The CDR3 coding sequence is TGTGCCAGCAGCCAAGCCGGACAGGGCGGTGGCTACACCTTC. The chain joins TRBV6-1 to TRBJ1-2, with 8 nucleotides matching TRBD1. The CDR3 contains 14 residues. V trimming: 6 bases; J trimming: 7 bases; junction bases outside the gene matches: 10. The germline CDR1 and CDR2 sequences are MNHNS and SASEGT.

For the CDR3, the DNA is TGTGCCAGCACGTGGGGCTTGGCGAATCCCTCTGGAAACACCATATATTTT. This codes for CASTWGLANPSGNTIYF. The chain links TRBV6-1 to TRBJ1-3, with D perhaps TRBD1 (5 bases). The germline V and J ends were trimmed by 7 bases and 0 bases, with 19 bases remaining between them. The germline CDR1 and CDR2 sequences are MNHNS and SASEGT. The CDR3 sequence is 17 residues long.